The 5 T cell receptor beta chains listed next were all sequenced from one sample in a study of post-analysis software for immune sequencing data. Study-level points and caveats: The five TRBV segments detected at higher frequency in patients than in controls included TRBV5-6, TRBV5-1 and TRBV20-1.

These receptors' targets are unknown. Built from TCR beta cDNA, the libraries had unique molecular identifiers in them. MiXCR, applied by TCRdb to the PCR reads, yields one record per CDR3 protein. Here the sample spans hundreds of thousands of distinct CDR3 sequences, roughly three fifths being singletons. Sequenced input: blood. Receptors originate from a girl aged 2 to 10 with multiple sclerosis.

The CDR3 DNA reads as TGTGCCAGCATCTCGCTCAGGGGTTCTAACACTGAAGCTTTCTTT. Translating gives CASISLRGSNTEAFF. V gene TRBV6-1 combines with J gene TRBJ1-1; tentative D call: TRBD1 (6 bases). CDR1 MNHNS and CDR2 SASEGT come from the germline V gene. This CDR3 comprises 15 residues. Trimming stripped 7 bases from V and 2 bases from J, with 17 bases between.

The DNA for the CDR3 is TGTGCCAGCAGCCCTACCGACAGGGTCCCCTACGAGCAGTACTTC. The encoded protein is CASSPTDRVPYEQYF. The rearrangement links TRBV27 to TRBJ2-7, with 7 nucleotides matching TRBD1. The ends lost 6 bases at V and 2 bases at J; junction bases unmatched: 10. The CDR3 has 15 residues. Germline CDR1 reads MNHEY; CDR2 reads SMNVEV (reference sequence).

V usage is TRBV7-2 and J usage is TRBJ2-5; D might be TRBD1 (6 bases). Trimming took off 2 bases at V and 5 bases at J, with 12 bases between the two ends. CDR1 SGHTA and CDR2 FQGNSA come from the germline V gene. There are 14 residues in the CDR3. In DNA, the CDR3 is TGTGCCAGCAGCTTAACAGGGAAGAGCGAGACCCAGTACTTC. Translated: CASSLTGKSETQYF.

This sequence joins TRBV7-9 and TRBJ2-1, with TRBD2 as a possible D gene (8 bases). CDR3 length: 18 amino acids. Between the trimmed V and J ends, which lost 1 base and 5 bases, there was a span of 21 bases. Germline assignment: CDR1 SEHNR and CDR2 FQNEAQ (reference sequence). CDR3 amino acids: CASSLVQGRLAGNNEQFF. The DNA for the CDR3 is TGTGCCAGCAGCTTAGTACAGGGGCGGCTAGCGGGCAACAATGAGCAGTTCTTC.

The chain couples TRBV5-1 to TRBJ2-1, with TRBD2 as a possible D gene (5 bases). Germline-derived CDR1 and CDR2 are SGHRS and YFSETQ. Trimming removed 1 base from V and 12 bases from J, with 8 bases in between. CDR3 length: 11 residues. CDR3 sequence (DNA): TGCGCCAGCAGCTTGCGGGATCGGCAGTTCTTC. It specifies CASSLRDRQFF. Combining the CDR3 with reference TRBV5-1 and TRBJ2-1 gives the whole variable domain KAGVTQTPRYLIKTRGQQVTLSCSPISGHRSVSWYQQTPGQGLQFLFEYFSETQRNKGNFPGRFSGRQFSNSRSEMNVSTLELGDSALYLCASSLRDRQFFGPGTRLTVL.